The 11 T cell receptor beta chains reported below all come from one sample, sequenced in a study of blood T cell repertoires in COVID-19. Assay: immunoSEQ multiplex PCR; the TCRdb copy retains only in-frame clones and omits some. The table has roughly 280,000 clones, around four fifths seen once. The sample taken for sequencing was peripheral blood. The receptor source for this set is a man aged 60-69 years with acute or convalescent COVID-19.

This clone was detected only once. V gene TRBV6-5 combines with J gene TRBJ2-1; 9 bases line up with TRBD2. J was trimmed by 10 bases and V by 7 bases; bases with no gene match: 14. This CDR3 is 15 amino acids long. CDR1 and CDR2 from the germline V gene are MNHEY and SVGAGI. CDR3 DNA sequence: TGTGCCAGCACAGGGTCTAGCGGGAAAGTTGGGGAGCAGTTCTTC. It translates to CASTGSSGKVGEQFF.

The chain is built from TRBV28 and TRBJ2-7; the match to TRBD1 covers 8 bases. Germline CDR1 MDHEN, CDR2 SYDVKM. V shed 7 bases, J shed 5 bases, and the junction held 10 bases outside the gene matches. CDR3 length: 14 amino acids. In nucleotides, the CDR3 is TGTGCCAGCATCCTTGACAGGGGAGGCCACGAGCAGTACTTC. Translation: CASILDRGGHEQYF.

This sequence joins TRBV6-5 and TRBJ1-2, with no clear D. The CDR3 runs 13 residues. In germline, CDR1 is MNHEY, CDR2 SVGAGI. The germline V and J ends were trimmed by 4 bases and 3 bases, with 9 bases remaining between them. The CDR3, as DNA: TGTGCCAGCAGTTTCCAGGAAGACTATGGCTACACCTTC. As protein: CASSFQEDYGYTF.

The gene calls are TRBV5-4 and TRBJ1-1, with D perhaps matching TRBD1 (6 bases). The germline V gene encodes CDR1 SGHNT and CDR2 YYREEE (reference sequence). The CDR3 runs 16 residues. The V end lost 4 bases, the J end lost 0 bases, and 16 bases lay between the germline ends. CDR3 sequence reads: CASSPRGGQVNTEAFF. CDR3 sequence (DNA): TGTGCCAGCAGCCCCCGGGGGGGGCAGGTGAACACTGAAGCTTTCTTT.

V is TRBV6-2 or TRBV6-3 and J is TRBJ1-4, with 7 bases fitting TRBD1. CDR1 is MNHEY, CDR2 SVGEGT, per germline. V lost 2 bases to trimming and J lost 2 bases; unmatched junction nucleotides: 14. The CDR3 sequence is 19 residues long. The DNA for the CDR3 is TGTGCCAGCAGTTACACGGGGTCGGACAGGCGTGCGACTAATGAAAAACTGTTTTTT. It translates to CASSYTGSDRRATNEKLFF.

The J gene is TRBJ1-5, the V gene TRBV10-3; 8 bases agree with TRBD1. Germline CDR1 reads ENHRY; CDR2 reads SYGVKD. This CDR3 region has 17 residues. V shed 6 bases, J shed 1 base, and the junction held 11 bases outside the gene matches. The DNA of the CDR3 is TGTGCCATCAGCGCAGGTCAGGGGGCGGGAAGCAATCAGCCCCAGCATTTT. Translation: CAISAGQGAGSNQPQHF.

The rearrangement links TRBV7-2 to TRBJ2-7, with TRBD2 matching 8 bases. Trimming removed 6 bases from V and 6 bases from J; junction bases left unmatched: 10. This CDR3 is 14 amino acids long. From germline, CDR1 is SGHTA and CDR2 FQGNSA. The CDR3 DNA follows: TGTGCCAGCAGGAAAGACGGGGGGGTACCCGAGCAGTACTTC. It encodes CASRKDGGVPEQYF.

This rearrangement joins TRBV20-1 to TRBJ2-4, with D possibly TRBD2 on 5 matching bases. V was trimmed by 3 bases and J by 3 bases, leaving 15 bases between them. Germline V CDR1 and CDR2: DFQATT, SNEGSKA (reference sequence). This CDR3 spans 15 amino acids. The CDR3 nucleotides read TGCAGTGCTAGTTCCGGGAATGGAGGCAAAAACATTCAGTACTTC. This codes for CSASSGNGGKNIQYF.

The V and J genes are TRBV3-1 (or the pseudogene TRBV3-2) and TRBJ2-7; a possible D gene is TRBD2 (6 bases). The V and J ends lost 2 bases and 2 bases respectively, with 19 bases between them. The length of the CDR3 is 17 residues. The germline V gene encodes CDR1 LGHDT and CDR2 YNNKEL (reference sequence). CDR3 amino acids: CASSQNASGGSAYEQYF. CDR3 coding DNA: TGTGCCAGCAGCCAAAATGCCAGCGGAGGGTCGGCCTACGAGCAGTACTTC.

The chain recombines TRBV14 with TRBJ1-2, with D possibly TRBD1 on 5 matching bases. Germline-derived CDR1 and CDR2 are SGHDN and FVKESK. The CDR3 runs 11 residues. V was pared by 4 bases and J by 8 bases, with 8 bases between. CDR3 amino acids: CASSPGFGYTF. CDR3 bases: TGTGCCAGCAGCCCAGGGTTCGGCTACACCTTC.

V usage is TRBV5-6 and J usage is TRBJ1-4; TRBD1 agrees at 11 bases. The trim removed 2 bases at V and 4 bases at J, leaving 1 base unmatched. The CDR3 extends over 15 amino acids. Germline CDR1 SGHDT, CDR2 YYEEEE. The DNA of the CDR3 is TGTGCCAGCAGCTTCGGGACAGGGGGTAATGAAAAACTGTTTTTT. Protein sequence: CASSFGTGGNEKLFF.